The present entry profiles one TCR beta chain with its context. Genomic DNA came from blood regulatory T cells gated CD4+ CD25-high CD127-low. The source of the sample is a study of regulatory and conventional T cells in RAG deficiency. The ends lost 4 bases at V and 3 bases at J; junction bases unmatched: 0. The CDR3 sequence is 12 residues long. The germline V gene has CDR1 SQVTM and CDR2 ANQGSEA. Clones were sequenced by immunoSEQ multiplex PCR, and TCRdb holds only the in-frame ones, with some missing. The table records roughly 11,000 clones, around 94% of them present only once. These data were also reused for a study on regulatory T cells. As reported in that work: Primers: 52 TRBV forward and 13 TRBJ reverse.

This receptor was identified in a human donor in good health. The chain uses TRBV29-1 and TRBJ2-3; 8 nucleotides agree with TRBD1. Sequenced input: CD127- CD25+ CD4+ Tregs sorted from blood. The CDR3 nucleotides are TGCAGCGTTGGACAGGGGACAGATACGCAGTATTTT. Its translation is CSVGQGTDTQYF.